The present T cell receptor (beta chain) was sequenced within a study of CD8 T cell repertoires and HIV-1 epitope variants. Turning to the study itself: Epitopes were three Gag families plus Nef HW9 and YT9. Findings and caveats of the study: Five or six clonotypes recognized Nef KF9, one HW9, none TAALDMSHF. Roughly nine antigen-specific TCR beta clonotypes were found; more than five seemed cross-reactive to variants.

The table came from immunoSEQ multiplex PCR; TCRdb's copy has only in-frame clones and leaves some out. The profile shows 5,800 or so clones, 50% to 80% of them singletons. Note on this clone: The antigen remains unidentified.

Trimming removed 0 bases from V and 5 bases from J; junction bases left unmatched: 4. Germline V gives CDR1 MNHEY, CDR2 SVGAGI. This CDR3 has 16 residues. The receptor was derived from a male donor with HIV. This rearrangement joins TRBV6-5 to TRBJ2-1, with 10 bases identical to TRBD2. The sample comprised cultured CD8+ T cells derived from PBMCs. CDR3 nucleotide sequence: TGTGCCAGCAGTTACTCGCCTAGCGGGGGACACAATGAGCAGTTCTTC. Protein sequence: CASSYSPSGGHNEQFF.